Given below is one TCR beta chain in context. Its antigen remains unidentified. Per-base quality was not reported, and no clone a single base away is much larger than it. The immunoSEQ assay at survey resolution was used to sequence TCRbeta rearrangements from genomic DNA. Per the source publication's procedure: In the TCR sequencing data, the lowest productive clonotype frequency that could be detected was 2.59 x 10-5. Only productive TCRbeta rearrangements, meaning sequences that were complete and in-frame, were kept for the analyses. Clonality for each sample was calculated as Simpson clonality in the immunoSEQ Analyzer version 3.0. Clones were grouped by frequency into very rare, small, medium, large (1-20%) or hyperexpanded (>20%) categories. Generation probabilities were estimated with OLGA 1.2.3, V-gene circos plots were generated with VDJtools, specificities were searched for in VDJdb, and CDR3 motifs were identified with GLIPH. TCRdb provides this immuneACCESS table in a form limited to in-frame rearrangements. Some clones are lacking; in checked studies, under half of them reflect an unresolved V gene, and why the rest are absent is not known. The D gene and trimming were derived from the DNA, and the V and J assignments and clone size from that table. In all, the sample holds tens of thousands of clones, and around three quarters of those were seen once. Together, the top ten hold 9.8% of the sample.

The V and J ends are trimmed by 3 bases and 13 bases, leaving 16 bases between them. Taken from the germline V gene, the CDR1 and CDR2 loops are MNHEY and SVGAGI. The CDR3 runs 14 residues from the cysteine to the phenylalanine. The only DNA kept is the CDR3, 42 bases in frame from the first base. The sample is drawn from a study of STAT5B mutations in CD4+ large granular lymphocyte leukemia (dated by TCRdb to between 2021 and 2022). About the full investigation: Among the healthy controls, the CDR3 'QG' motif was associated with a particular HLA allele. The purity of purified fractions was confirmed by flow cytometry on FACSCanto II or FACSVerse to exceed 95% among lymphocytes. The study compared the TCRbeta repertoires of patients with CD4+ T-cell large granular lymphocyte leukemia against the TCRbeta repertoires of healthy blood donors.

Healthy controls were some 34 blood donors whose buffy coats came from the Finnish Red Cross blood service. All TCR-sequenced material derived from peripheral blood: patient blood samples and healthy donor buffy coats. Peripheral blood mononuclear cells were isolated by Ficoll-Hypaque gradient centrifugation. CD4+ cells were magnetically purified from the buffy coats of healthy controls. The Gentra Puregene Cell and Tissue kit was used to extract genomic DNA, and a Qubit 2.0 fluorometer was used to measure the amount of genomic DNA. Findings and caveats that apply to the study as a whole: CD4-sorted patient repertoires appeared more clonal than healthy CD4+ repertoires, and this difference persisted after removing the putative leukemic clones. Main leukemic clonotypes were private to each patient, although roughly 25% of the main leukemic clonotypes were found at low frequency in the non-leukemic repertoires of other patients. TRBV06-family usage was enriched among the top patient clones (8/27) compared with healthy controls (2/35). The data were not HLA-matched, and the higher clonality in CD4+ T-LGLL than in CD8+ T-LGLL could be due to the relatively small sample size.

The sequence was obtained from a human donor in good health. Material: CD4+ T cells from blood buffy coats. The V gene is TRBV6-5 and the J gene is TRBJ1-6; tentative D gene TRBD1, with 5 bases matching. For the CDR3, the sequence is CASSYSPRDSPLHF. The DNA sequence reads TGTGCCAGCAGTTATTCCCCCAGGGACTCCCCCCTCCACTTT.